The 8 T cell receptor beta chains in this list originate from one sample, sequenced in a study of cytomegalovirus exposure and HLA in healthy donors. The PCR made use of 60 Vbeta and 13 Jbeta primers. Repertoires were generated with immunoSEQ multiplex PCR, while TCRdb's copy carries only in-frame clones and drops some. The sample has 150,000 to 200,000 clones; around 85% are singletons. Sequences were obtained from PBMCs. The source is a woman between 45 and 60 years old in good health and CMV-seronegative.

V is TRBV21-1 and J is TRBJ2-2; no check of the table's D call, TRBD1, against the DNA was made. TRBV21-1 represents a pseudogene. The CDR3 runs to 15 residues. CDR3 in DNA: TGTGCCAGCAGCAAAGACGCCAGGCATACCGGGGAGCTGTTTTTT. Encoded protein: CASSKDARHTGELFF.

The DNA for the CDR3 is TGCGCCAGCAGCCAAGATTCAATAGGGGCGACAGCGGAAGCTTTCTTT. Its translation is CASSQDSIGATAEAFF. This sequence joins TRBV4-1 and TRBJ1-1; possible D gene TRBD1, 5 bases. The CDR3 spans 16 residues. The germline gives CDR1 MGHRA, CDR2 YSYEKL. Trimming took 0 bases from V and 8 from J, leaving 19 bases between them.

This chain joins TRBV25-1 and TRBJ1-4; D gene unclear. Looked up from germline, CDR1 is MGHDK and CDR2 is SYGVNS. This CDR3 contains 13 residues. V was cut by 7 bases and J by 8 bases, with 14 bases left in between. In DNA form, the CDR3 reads TGTGCCAGCACCGCCTTCGGGGAGGAAAAACTGTTTTTT. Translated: CASTAFGEEKLFF.

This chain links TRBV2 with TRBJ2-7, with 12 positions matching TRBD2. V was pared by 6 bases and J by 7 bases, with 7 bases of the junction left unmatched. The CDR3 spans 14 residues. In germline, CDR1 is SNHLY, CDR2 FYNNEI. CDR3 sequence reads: CASSAGTSGYEQYF. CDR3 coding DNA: TGTGCCAGCAGCGCCGGGACTAGCGGGTATGAGCAGTACTTC. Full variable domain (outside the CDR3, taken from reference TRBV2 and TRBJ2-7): EPEVTQTPSHQVTQMGQEVILRCVPISNHLYFYWYRQILGQKVEFLVSFYNNEISEKSEIFDDQFSVERPDGSNFTLKIRSTKLEDSAMYFCASSAGTSGYEQYFGPGTRLTVT.

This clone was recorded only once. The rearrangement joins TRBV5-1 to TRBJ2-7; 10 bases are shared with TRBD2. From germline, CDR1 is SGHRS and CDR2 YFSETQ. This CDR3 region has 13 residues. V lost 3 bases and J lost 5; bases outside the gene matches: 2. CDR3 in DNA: TGCGCCAGCAGCTACGGGACTAGCGACGAGCAGTACTTC. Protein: CASSYGTSDEQYF.

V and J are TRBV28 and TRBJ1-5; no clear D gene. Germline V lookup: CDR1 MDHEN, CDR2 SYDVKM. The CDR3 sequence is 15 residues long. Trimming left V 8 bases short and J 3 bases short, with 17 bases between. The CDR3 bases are TGTGCCAGCTTCTCTGGCCCCCGGGTCAATCAGCCCCAGCATTTT. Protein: CASFSGPRVNQPQHF.

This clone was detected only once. The CDR3 nucleotides are TGTGCCAGCTCACGAGCGACAGGGGAAGAGACCCAGTACTTC. Translating it yields CASSRATGEETQYF. This chain links TRBV18 with TRBJ2-5; 8 nucleotides match TRBD1. The ends lost 4 bases at V and 3 bases at J; junction bases unmatched: 4. Germline CDR1 is KGHSH and CDR2 is LQKENI. CDR3 length equals 14 residues.

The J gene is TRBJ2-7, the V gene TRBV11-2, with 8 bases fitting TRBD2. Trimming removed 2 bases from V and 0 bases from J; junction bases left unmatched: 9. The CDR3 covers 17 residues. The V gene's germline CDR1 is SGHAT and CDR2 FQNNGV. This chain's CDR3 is CASSLTYTAGGSYEQYF. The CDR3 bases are TGTGCCAGCAGCTTAACGTACACGGCGGGGGGCTCCTACGAGCAGTACTTC.